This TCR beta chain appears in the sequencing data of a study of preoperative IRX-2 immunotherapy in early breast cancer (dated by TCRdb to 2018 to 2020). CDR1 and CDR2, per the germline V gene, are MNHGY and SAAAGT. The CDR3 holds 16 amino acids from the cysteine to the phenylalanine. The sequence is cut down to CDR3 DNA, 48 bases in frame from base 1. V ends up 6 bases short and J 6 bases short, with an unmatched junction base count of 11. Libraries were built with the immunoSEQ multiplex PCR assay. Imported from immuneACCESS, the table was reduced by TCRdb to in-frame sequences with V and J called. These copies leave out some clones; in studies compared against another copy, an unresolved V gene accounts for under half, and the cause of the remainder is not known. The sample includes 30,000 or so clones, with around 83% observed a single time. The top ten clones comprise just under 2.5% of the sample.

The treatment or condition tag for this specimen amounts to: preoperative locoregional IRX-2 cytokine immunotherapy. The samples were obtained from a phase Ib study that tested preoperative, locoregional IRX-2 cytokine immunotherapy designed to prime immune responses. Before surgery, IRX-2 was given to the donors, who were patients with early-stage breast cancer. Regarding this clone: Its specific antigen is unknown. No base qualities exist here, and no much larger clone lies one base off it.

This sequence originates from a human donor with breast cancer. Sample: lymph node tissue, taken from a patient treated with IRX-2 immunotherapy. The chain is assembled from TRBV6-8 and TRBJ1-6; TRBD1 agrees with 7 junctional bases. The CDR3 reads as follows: CASRRRGPLVNSPLHF. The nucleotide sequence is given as TGTGCCAGCAGACGGAGGGGGCCGCTGGTTAATTCACCCCTCCACTTT.